This TCR beta chain was found in a study of T-cell memory formation after mild COVID-19. The CDR3 is 16 residues long. In germline, CDR1 is DFQATT, CDR2 SNEGSKA (reference sequence). The ends lost 1 base at V and 3 bases at J; junction bases unmatched: 7. This clonotype was counted a few times. TCRdb used MiXCR to reprocess the 5' RACE reads, holding one entry per CDR3 protein. Of approximately 100,000 distinct CDR3 sequences listed, about 23% are singletons. Sequencing was carried out using PBMCs or a T cell subset sorted from them (not recorded which). The sequence came from a young man who had mild COVID-19 (a few samples of this study predate the infection). Cell type and time point are not known. The chain recombines TRBV20-1 with TRBJ2-3, with 10 bases lining up with TRBD2. CDR3 DNA: TGCAGTGCTAGAGGGGGGCTAGCGGGGGTGACAGATACGCAGTATTTT. Amino acid sequence: CSARGGLAGVTDTQYF.